The sequence of this T cell receptor beta chain was determined in a study of identical twins. Study results and caveats: The abundant beta clonotypes from cord blood had fewer insertions, and memory repertoires had none of this.

A universal primer binding site was introduced by template switching. The final cDNA contained unique molecular identifiers. TCRdb re-analysed the 5' RACE reads in MiXCR, keeping a single row per CDR3 protein. The data show roughly 280,000 distinct CDR3 sequences, over 8.5% seen once. This clonotype was counted at least ten times. Its antigen is undetermined. These sequences were also reported in another study, on yellow fever vaccine responses in identical twins.

The clonotype was recovered from a woman aged 18-35 years in good health. Specimen: CD8+ T cells sorted from blood.

The CDR3 region has the DNA TGCAGCGTTGAAGTCCCCGGGACTAGCATCTACAATGAGCAGTTCTTC. Translation: CSVEVPGTSIYNEQFF. This rearrangement joins TRBV29-1 to TRBJ2-1, with TRBD2 matching over 9 bases. This CDR3 comprises 16 residues. J gave up 3 bases and V 1 base, and 7 bases lay outside the gene matches. Germline V lookup: CDR1 SQVTM, CDR2 ANQGSEA.